This section outlines one TCR beta chain sequence together with its context. The antigen is unknown. The sample comes from a study of cytomegalovirus exposure and HLA in healthy donors. General study results and limits: The productive fraction for most TCR beta V segments was about 90% or about 30% in an earlier analysis. Most observed TCR sequences were rare, whereas some public TCRs were detected in many donors. When a later analysis was performed, an Asian-associated ancestry cluster reportedly had fewer N-insertions than the roughly 670-donor mean. Analyses of presence and absence presupposed an approximately uniform sequencing depth across donors.

Researchers ran the PCR with 60 Vbeta and 13 Jbeta primers. Repertoires were generated with immunoSEQ multiplex PCR, while TCRdb's copy carries only in-frame clones and drops some. The sample has under 200,000 clones; around 79% are singletons. Trimming removed 6 bases at V and 5 bases at J, with 13 bases between. Germline V CDR1 and CDR2: LGHNA, YSLEER. The CDR3 runs 13 residues. The sequence was obtained from a male donor in good health and CMV-seropositive. The rearrangement uses TRBV4-3 and TRBJ2-5; tentatively, D is TRBD2 (7 bases). Sample: PBMCs. The CDR3 loop is CASSVGGHETQYF. The CDR3 DNA reads as TGCGCCAGCAGTGTCGGGGGGCATGAGACCCAGTACTTC.